This passage covers 9 T cell receptor beta chains from one sample sequenced in a study of CD8 T cells in Susac syndrome. cDNA came from about 0.5 to 1 ug RNA primed by random hexamers. In TCRdb, the immunoSEQ multiplex PCR reads were re-called with MiXCR into one record per CDR3 protein. The sample yields around 62,000 distinct CDR3 sequences, around 90% seen once. Sequencing input: CD8+ T cells from PBMCs. Receptors originate from a human donor in good health.

This chain links TRBV13 with TRBJ2-7; D not certain. The CDR3 has 13 amino acids. Trimming shortened V by 5 bases and J by 4 bases, and 12 bases separated the two germline ends. Germline V gene lookup returns CDR1 PRHDT and CDR2 FYEKMQ (reference sequence). The CDR3 spells CASSHERRYEQYF. CDR3 nucleotide sequence: TGTGCCAGCAGCCACGAACGTCGGTACGAGCAGTACTTC.

J is TRBJ2-3 and V is TRBV7-6, with 7 positions matching TRBD2. V trimming: 5 bases; J trimming: 1 base; junction bases outside the gene matches: 12. Germline-derived CDR1 and CDR2 are SGHVS and FNYEAQ. This CDR3 contains 17 residues. CDR3 sequence reads: CASSATLLAVGTDTQYF. Here the CDR3 DNA reads TGTGCCAGCAGCGCGACCCTGCTAGCGGTAGGCACAGATACGCAGTATTTT.

This rearrangement joins TRBV29-1 to TRBJ2-7; D remains unclear. CDR1 and CDR2 from the germline V gene are SQVTM and ANQGSEA. Trimming took off 2 bases at V and 3 bases at J, with 8 bases between the two ends. This CDR3 spans 12 amino acids. Written as DNA, the CDR3 is TGCAGCGTTGAATCGGCGGACTACGAGCAGTACTTC. Amino acids: CSVESADYEQYF.

The rearrangement uses TRBV6-5 and TRBJ2-7, with 11 bases identical to TRBD1. CDR3 length: 16 residues. From germline, CDR1 is MNHEY and CDR2 SVGAGI. The ends lost 2 bases at V and 2 bases at J; junction bases unmatched: 5. CDR3 coding DNA: TGTGCCAGCAGTTACATGGGGACAGGGGGGGCCTACGAGCAGTACTTC. Translation: CASSYMGTGGAYEQYF.

The gene calls are TRBV6-2 or TRBV6-3 and TRBJ1-1, with D perhaps matching TRBD1 (5 bases). V was cut by 5 bases and J by 6 bases, with 16 bases left in between. CDR3 length: 14 residues. Germline CDR1 is MNHEY and CDR2 is SVGEGT. For the CDR3, the DNA is TGTGCCAGCAGTACGGAGACAGTAATTCCTGAAGCTTTCTTT. Protein product: CASSTETVIPEAFF.

This chain uses TRBV7-8 with TRBJ1-3; D is perhaps TRBD1 (6 bases). CDR3 length equals 16 residues. Germline loops: CDR1 SGHVS, CDR2 FQNEAQ. V gave up 5 bases and J gave up 1 base, with 15 bases separating them. CDR3 loop: CASSRGHSASGNTIYF. The CDR3 nucleotides read TGTGCCAGCAGCCGGGGACACAGCGCATCTGGAAACACCATATATTTT.

The genes are TRBV4-1 and TRBJ1-2; TRBD1 agrees at 7 bases. V shed 0 bases and J 1 base; nucleotides not matched to a gene: 11. Germline-derived CDR1 and CDR2 are MGHRA and YSYEKL. CDR3 length: 18 residues. The CDR3 sequence: CASSQDPPRQGLNYGYTF. The DNA of the CDR3 is TGCGCCAGCAGCCAAGATCCCCCTCGACAGGGCCTTAACTATGGCTACACCTTC.

The genes are TRBV7-9 and TRBJ2-2; 7 nucleotides agree with TRBD1. The V and J ends lost 5 bases and 2 bases, in that order; junction bases with no gene match: 8. The CDR3 totals 16 residues. Germline assignment: CDR1 SEHNR and CDR2 FQNEAQ (reference sequence). CDR3 in DNA: TGTGCCAGCAGCGGCCCCAGGGGGTTCAACACCGGGGAGCTGTTTTTT. The encoded protein is CASSGPRGFNTGELFF.

The chain uses TRBV13 and TRBJ2-1, with 15 bases aligning to TRBD2. This CDR3 has 19 residues. CDR1 and CDR2 from the germline V gene are PRHDT and FYEKMQ (reference sequence). The ends lost 0 bases at V and 9 bases at J; junction bases unmatched: 12. The DNA of the CDR3 is TGTGCCAGCAGCTTAGGATCGCTCGGACTAGCGGGGGGGCTGGGTGAGCAGTTCTTC. Its translation: CASSLGSLGLAGGLGEQFF.